A selection of T cell receptor beta chains follows, all from one sample in a study of cytomegalovirus exposure and HLA in healthy donors. Clones were read by immunoSEQ multiplex PCR, and TCRdb kept only the in-frame ones, dropping some. The sample holds about 160,000 clones. The sample taken for sequencing was PBMCs. These receptors were taken from a woman aged 55 to 70 in good health and CMV-seronegative. Each CDR3 is given with its conserved first and last residue. The order of the fields is V gene, J gene, D gene, CDR3 protein, CDR3 DNA. A D gene is named only where the DNA matches it firmly.

>TRBV4-2|TRBJ1-2|TRBD1
CASSQRTGNYGYTF
TGTGCCAGCAGCCAACGGACAGGGAACTATGGCTACACCTTC
>TRBV4-1|TRBJ2-7|TRBD2
CASSRRLAGGTYEQYF
TGCGCCAGCAGCCGACGACTAGCGGGGGGAACCTACGAGCAGTACTTC
>TRBV25-1|TRBJ2-2|TRBD2
CASSHLAGGDTGELFF
TGTGCCAGCAGTCACCTAGCGGGGGGTGACACCGGGGAGCTGTTTTTT
>TRBV5-6|TRBJ1-1|-
CASSLDGGVTEAFF
TGTGCCAGCAGCTTGGACGGGGGGGTCACTGAAGCTTTCTTT
>TRBV5-1|TRBJ2-5|TRBD2
CASSRGLAGETQYF
TGCGCCAGCAGCAGGGGACTAGCTGGGGAGACCCAGTACTTC
>TRBV9|TRBJ1-1|TRBD1
CASSVTGANTEAFF
TGTGCCAGCAGCGTCACAGGGGCTAACACTGAAGCTTTCTTT
>TRBV29-1|TRBJ1-2|-
CSAGGEGSYGYTF
TGCAGCGCCGGAGGGGAAGGGAGCTATGGCTACACCTTC
>TRBV5-5|TRBJ2-2|-
CASKRTANTGELFF
TGTGCCAGCAAAAGGACAGCGAACACCGGGGAGCTGTTTTTT
>TRBV29-1|TRBJ2-1|TRBD2
CSVEVLAGNPNNEQFF
TGCAGCGTTGAAGTTCTAGCGGGTAACCCAAACAATGAGCAGTTCTTC
>TRBV18|TRBJ1-3|-
CASSLSLIGNTIYF
TGTGCCAGCTCACTATCACTTATTGGAAACACCATATATTTT
>TRBV5-1|TRBJ2-1|TRBD2
CASSLVPSGRTLGTNEQFF
TGCGCCAGCAGCTTGGTGCCTAGCGGGAGGACCCTTGGGACCAATGAGCAGTTCTTC
>TRBV9|TRBJ2-5|-
CASSVGTAQETQYF
TGTGCCAGCAGCGTAGGCACAGCCCAAGAGACCCAGTACTTC
>TRBV30|TRBJ2-1|-
CAWSGQRISSYNEQFF
TGTGCCTGGAGTGGGCAGCGGATCAGCTCCTACAATGAGCAGTTCTTC
>TRBV10-3|TRBJ1-2|TRBD1
CASQGAYGYTF
TGTGCCTCTCAGGGGGCCTATGGCTACACCTTC
>TRBV4-1|TRBJ2-5|TRBD2
CASSLSGRETQYF
TGCGCCAGCAGCCTTAGCGGGAGAGAGACCCAGTACTTC
>TRBV18|TRBJ1-5|-
CASSPIGVAQPQHF
TGTGCCAGCTCACCAATAGGGGTAGCCCAGCCCCAGCATTTT
>TRBV27|TRBJ2-1|-
CASSPQGQRYNEQFF
TGTGCCAGCAGTCCCCAGGGGCAGCGGTACAATGAGCAGTTCTTC
>TRBV20-1|TRBJ1-1|-
CSPYSNEAFF
TGCAGCCCTTACAGTAACGAAGCTTTCTTT
>TRBV29-1|TRBJ1-2|-
CSVEERANYGYTF
TGCAGCGTTGAAGAGAGAGCAAACTATGGCTACACCTTC
>TRBV18|TRBJ1-1|-
CASSPDAVSLEAFF
TGTGCCAGCTCACCAGACGCGGTTAGCCTTGAAGCTTTCTTT
>TRBV27|TRBJ2-7|TRBD2
CASSLNPPRLAGSYEQYF
TGTGCCAGCAGTTTGAATCCTCCGAGACTAGCGGGCTCCTACGAGCAGTACTTC
>TRBV18|TRBJ1-5|-
CASSRDFAAPYQPQHF
TGTGCCAGCTCACGGGACTTCGCGGCCCCCTATCAGCCCCAGCATTTT
>TRBV9|TRBJ2-7|-
CASSEHPNSHEQYF
TGTGCCAGCAGCGAGCATCCAAACTCCCACGAGCAGTACTTC
>TRBV7-2|TRBJ2-1|-
CASRRRIPAQDEQFF
TGTGCCAGCAGGCGCCGTATCCCGGCTCAGGATGAGCAGTTCTTC
>TRBV18|TRBJ2-7|TRBD2
CASSPELSGRGGYEQYF
TGTGCCAGCTCCCCCGAGCTGAGCGGGAGAGGGGGATACGAGCAGTACTTC
>TRBV5-8|TRBJ2-5|-
CASSLRQGLQTQYF
TGTGCCAGCAGCTTGAGGCAGGGGTTACAGACCCAGTACTTC
>TRBV13|TRBJ1-1|-
CASSLGGGTEAFF
TGTGCCAGCAGCTTAGGAGGCGGGACTGAAGCTTTCTTT
>TRBV2|TRBJ2-7|-
CASSVSNEQYF
TGTGCCAGCAGTGTTAGTAACGAGCAGTACTTC
>TRBV30|TRBJ2-1|TRBD2
CAWTPLAGGLGEQFF
TGTGCCTGGACTCCTCTAGCGGGAGGGCTGGGTGAGCAGTTCTTC
>TRBV29-1|TRBJ2-3|-
CSVERGRSTDTQYF
TGCAGCGTTGAACGTGGGAGGTCCACAGATACGCAGTATTTT
>TRBV10-3|TRBJ2-1|TRBD2
CAISESIPSGRGTYNEQFF
TGTGCCATCAGTGAGTCGATCCCTAGCGGGAGAGGCACCTACAATGAGCAGTTCTTC
>TRBV4-2|TRBJ1-1|TRBD1
CASSPRTGGQNTEAFF
TGTGCCAGCAGCCCTAGGACAGGGGGACAGAACACTGAAGCTTTCTTT
>TRBV7-3|TRBJ1-1|-
CASSLTRDSLGTEAFF
TGTGCCAGCAGCTTAACGAGGGACTCCTTGGGGACTGAAGCTTTCTTT
>TRBV7-9|TRBJ2-7|TRBD2
CASSPSTSPFYEQYF
TGTGCCAGCAGCCCGTCGACTAGCCCCTTCTACGAGCAGTACTTC
>TRBV5-4|TRBJ2-5|TRBD2
CASSLRTSGEETQYF
TGTGCCAGCAGCTTAAGGACTAGCGGAGAGGAGACCCAGTACTTC
>TRBV29-1|TRBJ2-4|TRBD2
CSAGLAGGIQYF
TGCAGCGCAGGACTAGCGGGAGGTATTCAGTACTTC
>TRBV9|TRBJ1-5|TRBD1
CASSVGQGGQPQHF
TGTGCCAGCAGCGTCGGACAGGGGGGTCAGCCCCAGCATTTT
>TRBV2|TRBJ1-5|TRBD1
CASSGGQNSNQPQHF
TGTGCCAGCAGTGGGGGACAGAATAGCAATCAGCCCCAGCATTTT
>TRBV9|TRBJ2-7|-
CASSASPTGYEQYF
TGTGCCAGCAGCGCGTCACCCACAGGCTACGAGCAGTACTTC
>TRBV4-2|TRBJ1-2|TRBD1
CASSRVPGQARVGYTF
TGTGCCAGCAGCCGCGTCCCGGGACAGGCGCGGGTAGGCTACACCTTC
>TRBV10-3|TRBJ2-7|-
CATQGQGRSEQYF
TGTGCCACCCAGGGCCAGGGAAGGAGCGAGCAGTACTTC
>TRBV10-3|TRBJ1-6|-
CAISESTGSTQSALHF
TGTGCCATCAGTGAGTCCACAGGATCAACTCAGTCGGCCCTCCACTTT
>TRBV2|TRBJ2-7|TRBD2
CASKLRLAVIYEQYF
TGTGCCAGCAAACTCCGACTAGCGGTGATCTACGAGCAGTACTTC
>TRBV7-3|TRBJ2-1|-
CASSLSSSAEQFF
TGTGCCAGCAGCTTATCGTCTAGCGCCGAGCAGTTCTTC
>TRBV6-1|TRBJ1-2|TRBD1
CASFKPQGAYGYTF
TGTGCCAGTTTCAAACCACAGGGGGCATATGGCTACACCTTC
>TRBV10-3|TRBJ2-7|-
CAISEQLGGGNYEQYF
TGTGCCATCAGTGAGCAATTAGGTGGCGGGAACTACGAGCAGTACTTC
>TRBV11-3|TRBJ2-1|TRBD1
CASRAGTGSSEQFF
TGTGCCAGCAGGGCCGGGACAGGGAGTAGTGAGCAGTTCTTC
>TRBV19|TRBJ2-3|-
CASAKGQTSTDTQYF
TGTGCCAGCGCTAAGGGACAAACGAGCACAGATACGCAGTATTTT
>TRBV7-2|TRBJ1-3|-
CASSARGDTIYF
TGTGCCAGCAGCGCCCGGGGAGACACCATATATTTT
>TRBV5-1|TRBJ2-7|TRBD1
CASSFTGGYEQYF
TGCGCCAGCAGCTTCACAGGGGGTTACGAGCAGTACTTC